This TCR beta chain was profiled in a study of blood T cell repertoires in COVID-19. Study context: Sites across the United States, Italy and Spain contributed samples from acute and convalescent COVID-19. Sample material is recorded as cDNA or gDNA derived from T cells, B-cell-depleted T cells, or PBMCs.

The J segment lost 1 base and the V segment lost 10 bases, leaving 6 bases of the junction unmatched. CDR3 length: 14 amino acids. Per germline, CDR1 LNHDA and CDR2 SQIVND (reference sequence). Source study methods: From reference gene primer amplification, estimates of nucleated cell counts were derived. TCRdb keeps only in-frame clones here, not all; method: immunoSEQ multiplex PCR. V, J and clone size were drawn from that table, and D and trimming were deduced from the DNA. The sample consists of 250,000 to 350,000 clones, approximately 91% of them appearing once. This TCR came from a man aged 18 to 30 with active or convalescent COVID-19. The specimen was peripheral blood. This sequence joins TRBV19 and TRBJ1-2; 10 bases agree with TRBD1. The CDR3 reads CATRQGAGNYGYTF. Written as DNA, the CDR3 is TGTGCCACCCGACAGGGGGCTGGTAACTATGGCTACACCTTC.